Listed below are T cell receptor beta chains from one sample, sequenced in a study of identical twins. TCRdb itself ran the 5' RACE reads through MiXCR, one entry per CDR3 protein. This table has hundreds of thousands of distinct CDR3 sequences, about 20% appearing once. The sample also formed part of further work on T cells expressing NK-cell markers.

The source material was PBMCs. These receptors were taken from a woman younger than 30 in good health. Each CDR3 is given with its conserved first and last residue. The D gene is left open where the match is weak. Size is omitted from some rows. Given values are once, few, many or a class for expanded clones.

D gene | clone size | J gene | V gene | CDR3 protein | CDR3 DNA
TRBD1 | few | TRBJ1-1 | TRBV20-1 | CSGGGALMSAFF | TGCAGTGGAGGGGGCGCTTTAATGAGTGCTTTCTTT
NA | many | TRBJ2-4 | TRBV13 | CASSSSRLAIQYF | TGTGCCAGCAGCTCCTCCCGACTGGCCATTCAGTACTTC
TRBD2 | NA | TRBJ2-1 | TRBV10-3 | CAAQRAGGDNEQFF | TGTGCCGCTCAGCGTGCGGGAGGTGACAATGAGCAGTTCTTC
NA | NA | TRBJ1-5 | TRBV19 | CASSLLGAINQPQHF | TGTGCCAGTAGTCTCCTGGGGGCCATCAATCAGCCCCAGCATTTT
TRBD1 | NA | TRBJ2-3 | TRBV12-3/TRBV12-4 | CASSTRDSEDTQYF | TGTGCCAGCAGTACCCGGGACAGTGAAGATACGCAGTATTTT
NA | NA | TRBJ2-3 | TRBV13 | CASSLEWGATDTQYF | TGTGCCAGCAGCTTAGAATGGGGCGCCACAGATACGCAGTATTTT
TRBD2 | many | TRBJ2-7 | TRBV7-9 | CASSLVAGGYYEQYF | TGTGCCAGCAGCTTAGTAGCGGGAGGTTACTACGAGCAGTACTTC
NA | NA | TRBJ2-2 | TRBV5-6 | CASSLIRNTGELFF | TGTGCCAGCAGCTTGATTCGTAACACCGGGGAGCTGTTTTTT
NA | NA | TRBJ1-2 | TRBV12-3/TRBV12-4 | CASSASPSLGQTRGYTF | TGTGCCAGCAGCGCTTCCCCTTCCCTAGGGCAGACGAGGGGCTACACCTTC
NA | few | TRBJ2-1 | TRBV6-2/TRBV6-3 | CASSYKRPLGSYSLSNEQFF | TGTGCCAGCAGTTACAAAAGGCCATTGGGGTCCTACTCACTTAGTAATGAGCAGTTCTTC
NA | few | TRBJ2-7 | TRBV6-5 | CATHRELNEQYF | TGTGCCACGCACAGGGAATTGAACGAGCAGTACTTC
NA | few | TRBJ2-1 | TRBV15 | CATSRDFKSSYNEQFF | TGTGCCACCAGCAGAGATTTTAAGAGCTCCTACAATGAGCAGTTCTTC
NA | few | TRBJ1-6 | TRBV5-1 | CASSLAMGDSPLHF | TGCGCCAGCAGCTTGGCGATGGGCGATTCACCCCTCCACTTT
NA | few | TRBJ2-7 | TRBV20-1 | CSATGHYEQYF | TGCAGTGCTACGGGACACTACGAGCAGTACTTC
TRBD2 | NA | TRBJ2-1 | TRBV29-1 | CSAPRGGSPYNEQFF | TGCAGCGCCCCGAGGGGCGGGAGCCCCTACAATGAGCAGTTCTTC
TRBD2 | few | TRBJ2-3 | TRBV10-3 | CAISGAGPTDTQYF | TGTGCCATCTCCGGAGCGGGGCCCACAGATACGCAGTATTTT
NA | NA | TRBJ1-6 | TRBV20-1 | CSAPSSYNSPLHF | TGCAGTGCTCCATCTTCATATAATTCACCCCTCCACTTT
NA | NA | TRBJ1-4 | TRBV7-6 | CASTPRISGAYSREKLFF | TGTGCCAGCACCCCCCGTATCTCGGGGGCATATTCGCGGGAAAAACTGTTTTTT
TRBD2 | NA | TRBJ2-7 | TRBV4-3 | CASSQGWTSGSSYEQYF | TGCGCCAGCAGCCAGGGCTGGACTAGCGGGAGCTCCTACGAGCAGTACTTC
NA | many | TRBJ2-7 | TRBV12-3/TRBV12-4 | CASSLRIEQYF | TGTGCCAGCAGTTTACGAATCGAGCAGTACTTC